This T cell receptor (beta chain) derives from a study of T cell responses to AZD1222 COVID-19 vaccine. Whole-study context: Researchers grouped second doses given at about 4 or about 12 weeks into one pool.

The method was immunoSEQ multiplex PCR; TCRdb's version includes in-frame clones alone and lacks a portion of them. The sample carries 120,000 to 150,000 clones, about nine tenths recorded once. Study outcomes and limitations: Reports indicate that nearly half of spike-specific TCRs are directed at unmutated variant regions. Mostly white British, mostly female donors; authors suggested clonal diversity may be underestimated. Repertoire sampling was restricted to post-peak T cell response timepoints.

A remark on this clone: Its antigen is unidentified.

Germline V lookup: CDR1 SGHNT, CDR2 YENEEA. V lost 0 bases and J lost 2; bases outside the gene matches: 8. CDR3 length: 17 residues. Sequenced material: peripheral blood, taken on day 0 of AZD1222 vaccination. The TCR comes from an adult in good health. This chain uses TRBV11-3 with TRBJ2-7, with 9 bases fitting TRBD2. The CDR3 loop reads CASSLEGSAGGTYEQYF. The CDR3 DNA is TGTGCCAGCAGCTTAGAGGGATCGGCGGGGGGGACCTACGAGCAGTACTTC.